This passage covers 27 T cell receptor beta chains from one sample sequenced in a study of cytomegalovirus exposure and HLA in healthy donors. PCR primers comprised 60 Vbeta and 13 Jbeta primers. The assay was immunoSEQ multiplex PCR, and TCRdb's table has in-frame clones only and misses some. The repertoire holds 200,000 to 250,000 clones, with roughly 87% as singletons. The sequencing input was PBMCs. All receptors come from a woman aged 40-49 years in good health and CMV-seropositive.

The chain joins TRBV5-1 to TRBJ2-3; 9 bases are shared with TRBD2. J lost 1 base, V lost 4 bases, and 10 bases had no gene match. The CDR3 runs to 17 residues. In germline, CDR1 is SGHRS, CDR2 YFSETQ. The CDR3 sequence: CASSPGRVAGGTDTQYF. Written as DNA, the CDR3 is TGCGCCAGCAGCCCCGGCAGGGTAGCGGGAGGCACAGATACGCAGTATTTT. The whole variable domain, remainder taken from reference TRBV5-1 and TRBJ2-3, is KAGVTQTPRYLIKTRGQQVTLSCSPISGHRSVSWYQQTPGQGLQFLFEYFSETQRNKGNFPGRFSGRQFSNSRSEMNVSTLELGDSALYLCASSPGRVAGGTDTQYFGPGTRLTVL.

The chain carries TRBV7-3 and TRBJ2-7; TRBD2 aligns across 7 bases. Trimming took 5 bases from V and 3 from J; bases not matched to a gene: 13. The CDR3 is made up of 16 amino acids. The germline gives CDR1 SGHTA, CDR2 FQGTGA. The CDR3 here is CASSRTGGTRVYEQYF. The DNA of the CDR3 is TGTGCCAGCAGCCGAACCGGGGGGACCAGGGTCTACGAGCAGTACTTC.

The table lists this clone with a few counts. The rearrangement links TRBV2 to TRBJ1-5; TRBD1 might be the D (5 bases). V shed 1 base and J shed 8 bases, with 15 bases lying between them. Germline V lookup: CDR1 SNHLY, CDR2 FYNNEI. This CDR3 has 15 residues. The CDR3: CASSEVETAIKPQHF. Written as DNA, the CDR3 is TGTGCCAGCAGTGAAGTAGAGACAGCCATCAAGCCCCAGCATTTT.

This rearrangement joins TRBV5-6 to TRBJ2-2; D is possibly TRBD2 (5 bases). The V end was cut by 1 base, the J end by 5 bases, with 15 bases between. The germline gives CDR1 SGHDT, CDR2 YYEEEE. The CDR3 spans 16 residues. CDR3 loop: CASSLIGKRRTGELFF. Here the CDR3 DNA reads TGTGCCAGCAGCTTGATAGGGAAAAGGAGGACCGGGGAGCTGTTTTTT.

This sequence joins TRBV5-4 and TRBJ2-1; 10 bases map to TRBD1. V was clipped by 4 bases and J by 3 bases; unmatched bases: 4. From germline, CDR1 is SGHNT and CDR2 YYREEE (reference sequence). The CDR3 runs 15 residues. The CDR3, as DNA: TGTGCCAGCAGCCAGACAGGGGGCCTCTACAATGAGCAGTTCTTC. Protein sequence: CASSQTGGLYNEQFF.

The rearrangement uses TRBV19 and TRBJ2-6; 9 bases are shared with TRBD1. After removal of 9 bases from V and 1 base from J, the junction contained 4 bases not matched to a gene. The CDR3 has 15 amino acids. Per the germline V gene, CDR1 is LNHDA and CDR2 is SQIVND (reference sequence). CDR3 loop: CASRDRASGANVLTF. The CDR3 DNA reads as TGTGCCAGCCGGGACAGGGCATCTGGGGCCAACGTCCTGACTTTC. The variable domain in full, with the rest retrieved from reference TRBV19 and TRBJ2-6, is DGGITQSPKYLFRKEGQNVTLSCEQNLNHDAMYWYRQDPGQGLRLIYYSQIVNDFQKGDIAEGYSVSREKKESFPLTVTSAQKNPTAFYLCASRDRASGANVLTFGAGSRLTVL.

V usage is TRBV7-3 and J usage is TRBJ2-3; D perhaps matches TRBD1 (5 bases). V dropped 2 bases and J dropped 6 bases, with 9 bases sitting between them. Germline V gene sequence: CDR1 SGHTA, CDR2 FQGTGA. This CDR3 is built from 13 residues. CDR3 in amino acids: CASSLAGADTQYF. The DNA for the CDR3 is TGTGCCAGCAGCTTAGCTGGGGCCGATACGCAGTATTTT.

The CDR3 sequence: CASSYYRNSNQPQHF. CDR3 coding DNA: TGTGCCAGCAGTTATTACAGAAATAGCAATCAGCCCCAGCATTTT. V usage is TRBV6-5 and J usage is TRBJ1-5; D uncertain. V was cut by 3 bases and J by 0 bases, with 9 bases left in between. Germline V gene lookup returns CDR1 MNHEY and CDR2 SVGAGI. The CDR3 covers 15 residues.

CDR3 region: CASSLARGENTGELFF. The CDR3 coding sequence is TGCGCCAGCAGCTTGGCCCGGGGGGAGAACACCGGGGAGCTGTTTTTT. The chain uses TRBV5-1 and TRBJ2-2; the match to TRBD2 covers 7 bases. The CDR3 is made up of 16 amino acids. The V segment lost 0 bases and the J segment 1 base; nucleotides outside the gene matches: 3. Germline CDR1 is SGHRS and CDR2 is YFSETQ.

The genes are TRBV30 and TRBJ1-4, with D tentatively TRBD1 (6 bases). The CDR3 contains 14 residues. The V gene's germline CDR1 is GTSNPN and CDR2 SVGIG (reference sequence). V dropped 2 bases and J dropped 8 bases, with 15 bases sitting between them. This CDR3 reads CAWSPDSLPEKLFF. The CDR3 DNA reads TGTGCCTGGAGTCCGGACAGCCTCCCAGAAAAACTGTTTTTT.

CDR3 nucleotides: TGTGCCAGCAGCCGACTAGCCGACAGCTCCTACAATGAGCAGTTCTTC. Its protein is CASSRLADSSYNEQFF. The chain recombines TRBV6-6 with TRBJ2-1; 7 bases agree with TRBD2. CDR1 and CDR2 (germline): MNHNY, SVGAGI (reference sequence). J lost 0 bases, V lost 6 bases, and 8 bases had no gene match. This CDR3 is 16 amino acids long.

The gene calls are TRBV11-3 and TRBJ2-1, with 11 bases aligning to TRBD2. The CDR3 is 14 residues long. Germline CDR1 is SGHNT and CDR2 is YENEEA. The junction had 1 base not matched to a gene; V was cut back by 0 bases and J by 9 bases. As DNA, the CDR3 is TGTGCCAGCAGCTTAGACGGGACTAGCGGTGAGCAGTTCTTC. Its translation is CASSLDGTSGEQFF.

This clone was counted a few times. The CDR3 bases are TGTGCCAGCACCGCGACTAGGAACACAGATACGCAGTATTTT. Its protein is CASTATRNTDTQYF. V gene TRBV7-2 combines with J gene TRBJ2-3, with a tentative D call TRBD2 (6 bases). CDR1 and CDR2 from the germline V gene are SGHTA and FQGNSA. The CDR3 has 14 residues. V was trimmed by 7 bases and J by 2 bases, leaving 13 bases between them.

This clone was picked up one time. V usage is TRBV19 and J usage is TRBJ2-1; TRBD2 agrees at 15 bases. J lost 4 bases, V lost 7 bases, and 2 bases had no gene match. The CDR3 is made up of 15 amino acids. The germline CDR1 and CDR2 sequences are LNHDA and SQIVND (reference sequence). CDR3 region: CASTGTSGGYNEQFF. In DNA form, the CDR3 reads TGTGCCAGTACCGGGACTAGCGGGGGGTACAATGAGCAGTTCTTC.

This rearrangement joins TRBV27 to TRBJ1-2; TRBD1 is a possible D gene (5 bases). V dropped 10 bases and J dropped 3 bases, with 15 bases sitting between them. Germline CDR1 is MNHEY and CDR2 is SMNVEV (reference sequence). CDR3 size: 13 residues. CDR3: CATGGTGHYGYTF. The CDR3 region has the DNA TGTGCCACCGGGGGGACGGGACACTATGGCTACACCTTC.

J is TRBJ2-3 and V is TRBV27; 11 bases match TRBD1. The V gene's germline CDR1 is MNHEY and CDR2 SMNVEV (reference sequence). The V segment lost 1 base and the J segment 4 bases; nucleotides outside the gene matches: 10. This CDR3 has 18 amino acids. CDR3 nucleotide sequence: TGTGCCAGCAGTTTATACCGGACAGGGGGCTATGGCGCAGATACGCAGTATTTT. It specifies CASSLYRTGGYGADTQYF.

The chain is built from TRBV5-1 and TRBJ2-1; D unresolved. With 2 bases removed from V and 0 bases from J, the gap between germline ends came to 9 bases. This CDR3 region has 15 residues. CDR1 is SGHRS, CDR2 YFSETQ, per germline. The CDR3 sequence: CASSFVFSSYNEQFF. The CDR3 DNA reads as TGCGCCAGCAGCTTCGTCTTTAGCTCCTACAATGAGCAGTTCTTC.

The table lists this clone with a few counts. The chain links TRBV27 to TRBJ2-2; the match to TRBD2 covers 9 bases. The CDR3 contains 18 residues. From germline, CDR1 is MNHEY and CDR2 SMNVEV (reference sequence). Losses at the gene ends were 2 bases for V and 4 bases for J; bases not matched to a gene: 11. The CDR3 loop reads CASSLSSSGKGSTGELFF. CDR3 bases: TGTGCCAGCAGTTTAAGTTCTAGCGGGAAAGGGAGCACCGGGGAGCTGTTTTTT.

The gene calls are TRBV6-1 and TRBJ1-5; D might be TRBD1 (6 bases). The CDR3 is made up of 15 amino acids. From germline, CDR1 is MNHNS and CDR2 SASEGT. V was cut by 4 bases and J by 4 bases, with 14 bases left in between. The CDR3 region is CASSGPDRRNQPQHF. The CDR3 DNA follows: TGTGCCAGCAGTGGTCCGGACAGACGAAATCAGCCCCAGCATTTT.

This CDR3 is CSVVQGGMYGYTF. CDR3 nucleotide sequence: TGCAGCGTTGTACAGGGGGGGATGTATGGCTACACCTTC. The gene calls are TRBV29-1 and TRBJ1-2, with 8 bases aligning to TRBD1. Germline CDR1 SQVTM, CDR2 ANQGSEA. V gave up 4 bases and J gave up 5 bases; unmatched junction bases: 6. The CDR3 runs to 13 residues.

This chain connects TRBV11-1 to TRBJ2-7; D possibly corresponds to TRBD2 (6 bases). The germline V gene has CDR1 SGHAT and CDR2 FQDESV (reference sequence). Trimming took 5 bases from V and 2 from J, leaving 13 bases between them. This CDR3 has 14 amino acids. The chain's CDR3 is CASSRLARPYEQYF. The CDR3 bases are TGTGCCAGCAGCCGTCTAGCGCGACCCTACGAGCAGTACTTC. Together with reference TRBV11-1 and TRBJ2-7, the CDR3 gives the full variable domain: EAEVAQSPRYKITEKSQAVAFWCDPISGHATLYWYRQILGQGPELLVQFQDESVVDDSQLPKDRFSAERLKGVDSTLKIQPAELGDSAMYLCASSRLARPYEQYFGPGTRLTVT.

This clone was seen a handful of times. This sample includes further DNA sequences coding for the same CDR3. The chain employs TRBV7-9 and TRBJ1-2; no reliable D call. The CDR3 has 13 residues. Trimming removed 1 base from V and 2 bases from J, with 5 bases in between. Looked up from germline, CDR1 is SEHNR and CDR2 is FQNEAQ (reference sequence). The DNA for the CDR3 is TGTGCCAGCAGCTTAGGCCAGAACTATGGCTACACCTTC. Amino acids: CASSLGQNYGYTF. The full variable domain, completed using reference TRBV7-9 and TRBJ1-2, is DTGVSQNPRHKITKRGQNVTFRCDPISEHNRLYWYRQTLGQGPEFLTYFQNEAQLEKSRLLSDRFSAERPKGSFSTLEIQRTEQGDSAMYLCASSLGQNYGYTFGSGTRLTVV.

The chain is built from TRBV5-4 and TRBJ2-3, with TRBD1 as a possible D gene (6 bases). Germline lookup yields CDR1 SGHNT and CDR2 YYREEE (reference sequence). CDR3 length: 16 residues. V lost 4 bases to trimming and J lost 0 bases, with 15 bases between them. The CDR3 sequence is CASSTGQRKSTDTQYF. The CDR3 region has the DNA TGTGCCAGCAGCACAGGACAGCGAAAGAGCACAGATACGCAGTATTTT.

The chain joins TRBV7-2 to TRBJ2-7, with 9 bases that match TRBD2. The CDR3 is 17 amino acids. V trimming: 1 base; J trimming: 3 bases; junction bases outside the gene matches: 10. CDR1 and CDR2 from the germline V gene are SGHTA and FQGNSA. The CDR3 region has the DNA TGTGCCAGCAGCTTAGGGGAGGGTAGCGGGGGAATCTACGAGCAGTACTTC. Its translation is CASSLGEGSGGIYEQYF.

V is TRBV6-5 and J is TRBJ2-7, with TRBD1 matching over 8 bases. The CDR3 contains 14 residues. Germline V lookup: CDR1 MNHEY, CDR2 SVGAGI. The junction had 8 bases not matched to a gene; V was cut back by 6 bases and J by 4 bases. CDR3 in DNA: TGTGCCAGCAGCACCTCCGGGACAGGTTACGAGCAGTACTTC. Its translation is CASSTSGTGYEQYF.

On this clone itself: The junction departs from the called germline gene at one end, perhaps through a read error. V is TRBV7-7 and J is TRBJ2-1; 8 bases map to TRBD2. This CDR3 comprises 17 residues. Germline lookup yields CDR1 SSHAT and CDR2 FNYEAQ (reference sequence). The CDR3 sequence is CASSLSSSSAGGNEQFF. CDR3 bases: TGTGCTAGCAGCTTATCCTCCTCTAGCGCGGGGGGTAATGAGCAGTTCTTC. The whole variable domain, filled in from reference TRBV7-7 and TRBJ2-1, reads GAGVSQSPRYKVTKRGQDVTLRCDPISSHATLYWYQQALGQGPEFLTYFNYEAQPDKSGLPSDRFSAERPEGSISTLTIQRTEQRDSAMYRCASSLSSSSAGGNEQFFGPGTRLTVL.

The rearrangement joins TRBV13 to TRBJ2-7; the D gene is possibly TRBD1 (6 bases). This CDR3 has 13 residues. Germline loops: CDR1 PRHDT, CDR2 FYEKMQ (reference sequence). Trimming pared 5 bases from V and 0 bases from J, leaving 8 bases between. The CDR3 DNA is TGTGCCAGCAGCCGGGACACCTCCTACGAGCAGTACTTC. Protein sequence: CASSRDTSYEQYF.